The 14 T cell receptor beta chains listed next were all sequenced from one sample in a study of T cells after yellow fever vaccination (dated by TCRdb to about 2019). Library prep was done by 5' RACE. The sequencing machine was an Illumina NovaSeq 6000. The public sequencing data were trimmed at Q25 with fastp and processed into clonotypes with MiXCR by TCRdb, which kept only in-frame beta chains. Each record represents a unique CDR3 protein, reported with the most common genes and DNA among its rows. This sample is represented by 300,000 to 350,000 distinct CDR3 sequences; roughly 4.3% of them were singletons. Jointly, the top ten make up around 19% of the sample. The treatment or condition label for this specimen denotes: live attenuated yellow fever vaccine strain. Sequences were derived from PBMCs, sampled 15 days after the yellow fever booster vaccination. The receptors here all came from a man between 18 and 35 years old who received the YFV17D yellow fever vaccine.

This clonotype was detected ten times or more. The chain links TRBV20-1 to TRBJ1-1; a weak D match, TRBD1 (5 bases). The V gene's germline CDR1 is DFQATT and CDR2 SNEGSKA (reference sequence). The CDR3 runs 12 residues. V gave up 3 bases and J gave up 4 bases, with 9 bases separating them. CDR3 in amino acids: CSASRGGTEAFF. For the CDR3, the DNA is TGCAGTGCTAGCCGGGGGGGCACTGAAGCTTTCTTT.

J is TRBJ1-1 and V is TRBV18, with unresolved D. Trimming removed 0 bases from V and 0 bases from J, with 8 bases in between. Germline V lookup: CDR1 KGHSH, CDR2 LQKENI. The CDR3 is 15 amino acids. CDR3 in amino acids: CASSPPSGVNTEAFF. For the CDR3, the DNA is TGTGCCAGCTCACCACCGTCCGGGGTGAACACTGAAGCTTTCTTT. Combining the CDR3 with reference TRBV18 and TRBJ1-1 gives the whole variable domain NAGVMQNPRHLVRRRGQEARLRCSPMKGHSHVYWYRQLPEEGLKFMVYLQKENIIDESGMPKERFSAEFPKEGPSILRIQQVVRGDSAAYFCASSPPSGVNTEAFFGQGTRLTVV.

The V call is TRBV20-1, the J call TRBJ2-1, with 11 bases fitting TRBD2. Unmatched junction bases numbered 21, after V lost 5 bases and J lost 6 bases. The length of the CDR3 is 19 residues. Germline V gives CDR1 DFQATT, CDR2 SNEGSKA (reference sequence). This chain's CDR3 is CSAPQVSSSGGYLRNEQFF. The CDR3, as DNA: TGCAGTGCTCCGCAGGTCTCCTCTAGCGGGGGGTACCTGCGCAATGAGCAGTTCTTC.

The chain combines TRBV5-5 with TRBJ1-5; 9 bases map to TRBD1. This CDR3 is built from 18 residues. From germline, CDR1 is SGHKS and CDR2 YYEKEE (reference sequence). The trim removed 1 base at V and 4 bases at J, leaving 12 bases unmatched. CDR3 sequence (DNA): TGTGCCAGCAGCTTGTCCCCCCATACAGGGGGCGTAAATCAGCCCCAGCATTTT. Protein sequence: CASSLSPHTGGVNQPQHF.

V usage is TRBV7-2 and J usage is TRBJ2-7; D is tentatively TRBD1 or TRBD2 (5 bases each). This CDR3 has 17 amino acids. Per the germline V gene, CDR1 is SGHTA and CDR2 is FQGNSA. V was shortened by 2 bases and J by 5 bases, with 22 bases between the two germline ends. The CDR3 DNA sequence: TGTGCCAGCAGCTTACAAGATCGTTCAGGGAGCATTGACGAGCAGTACGTC. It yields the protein CASSLQDRSGSIDEQYV.

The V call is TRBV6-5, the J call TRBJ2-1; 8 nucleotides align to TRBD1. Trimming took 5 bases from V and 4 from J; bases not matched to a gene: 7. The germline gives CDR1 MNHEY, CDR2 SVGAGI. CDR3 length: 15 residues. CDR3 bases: TGTGCCAGCAGTCCGACAGGGGCTACTTACAATGAGCAGTTCTTC. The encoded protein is CASSPTGATYNEQFF.

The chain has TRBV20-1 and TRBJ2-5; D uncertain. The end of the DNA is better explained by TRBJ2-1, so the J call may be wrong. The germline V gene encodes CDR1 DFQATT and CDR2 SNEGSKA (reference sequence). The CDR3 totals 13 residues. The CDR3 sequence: CSARRAPLETQFF. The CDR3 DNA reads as TGCAGTGCTAGAAGGGCACCCCTGGAGACCCAGTTCTTC.

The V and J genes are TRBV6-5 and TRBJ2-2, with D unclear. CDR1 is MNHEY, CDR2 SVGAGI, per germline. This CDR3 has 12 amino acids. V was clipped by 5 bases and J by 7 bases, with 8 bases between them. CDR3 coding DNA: TGTGCCAGCAGTCTCGCCCTCGGGGAGCTGTTTTTT. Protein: CASSLALGELFF.

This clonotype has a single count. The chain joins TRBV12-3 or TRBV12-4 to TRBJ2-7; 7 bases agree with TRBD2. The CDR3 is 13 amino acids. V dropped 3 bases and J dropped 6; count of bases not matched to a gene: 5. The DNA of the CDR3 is TGTGCCAGCAGTTTGAATTCGGGGGGCGAGCAGTACGTC. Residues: CASSLNSGGEQYV.

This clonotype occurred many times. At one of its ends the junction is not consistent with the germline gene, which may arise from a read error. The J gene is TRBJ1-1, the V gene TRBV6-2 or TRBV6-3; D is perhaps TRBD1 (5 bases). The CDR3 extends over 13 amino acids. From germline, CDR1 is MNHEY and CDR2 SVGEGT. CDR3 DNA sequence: TGCCACCCGCACCCTCCGGGGCGGGATAAAGCTTTCTTT. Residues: CHPHPPGRDKAFF.

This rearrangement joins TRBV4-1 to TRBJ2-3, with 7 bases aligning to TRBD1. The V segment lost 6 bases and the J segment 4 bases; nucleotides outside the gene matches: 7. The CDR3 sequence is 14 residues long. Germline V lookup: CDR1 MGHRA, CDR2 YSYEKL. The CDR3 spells CASRDDRAADTQYF. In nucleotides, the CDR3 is TGCGCCAGCAGAGACGACAGGGCGGCAGATACGCAGTATTTT.

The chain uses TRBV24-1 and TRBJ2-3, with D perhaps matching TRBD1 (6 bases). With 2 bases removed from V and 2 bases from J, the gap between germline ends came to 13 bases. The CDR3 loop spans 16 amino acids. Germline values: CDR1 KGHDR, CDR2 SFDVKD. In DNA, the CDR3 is TGTGCCACCAGTGATTCGGGACACCTCCCCACAGATACGCAGTATTTT. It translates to CATSDSGHLPTDTQYF.

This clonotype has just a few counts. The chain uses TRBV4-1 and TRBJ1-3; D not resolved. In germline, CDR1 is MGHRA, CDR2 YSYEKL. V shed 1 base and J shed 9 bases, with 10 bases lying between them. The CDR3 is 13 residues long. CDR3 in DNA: TGCGCCAGCAGCCAAGCCTTGGGTTTCACCATATATTTT. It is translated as CASSQALGFTIYF.

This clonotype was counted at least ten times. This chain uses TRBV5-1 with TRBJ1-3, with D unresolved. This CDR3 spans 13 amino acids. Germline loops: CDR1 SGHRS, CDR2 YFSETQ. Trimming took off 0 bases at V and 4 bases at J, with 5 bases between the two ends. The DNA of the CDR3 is TGCGCCAGCAGCTTGGGGCCAGGAAACACCATATATTTT. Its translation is CASSLGPGNTIYF.